The rows below give T cell receptor beta chains drawn from one sample of a study of blood T cells in healthy people across ages. From the 5' RACE reads, TCRdb called clonotypes with MiXCR, one entry per CDR3 protein. The sample carries hundreds of thousands of distinct CDR3 sequences, 40% to 50% recorded once. The sequenced sample consisted of blood. The receptors derive from a man aged 60 to 75 in good health. The CDR3 runs from the conserved cysteine through the conserved F or W. Each record gives: J gene, clone size, D gene, V gene, CDR3 DNA, CDR3 protein. A D gene is named only where the DNA matches it firmly. A row's size may be missing; if present it is once, few, many or a size class.

TRBJ1-6 few . TRBV5-1 TGCGCCAGCAGCTGGGAGGGGGAAAGTAATTCACCCCTCCACTTT CASSWEGESNSPLHF
TRBJ2-7 few TRBD1 TRBV18 TGTGCCAGCTCACGAGGACAGGGAGAGGTCGAGCAGTACTTC CASSRGQGEVEQYF
TRBJ2-7 . . TRBV7-4 TGTGCCAGTTACAGGACCGCCTACGAGCAGTACTTC CASYRTAYEQYF
TRBJ2-7 few . TRBV20-1 TGCAGTGCTAGAGCATCGGCAGGGGAGGTCTACGAGCAGTACTTC CSARASAGEVYEQYF
TRBJ2-3 few . TRBV6-5 TGTGCCGGCGGCTGGGGGTTCAGGACAGATACGCAGTATTTT CAGGWGFRTDTQYF
TRBJ2-5 many . TRBV4-3 TGCGCCAGCAGCCAAGGAAGGGAGACCCAGTACTTC CASSQGRETQYF
TRBJ1-2 . . TRBV6-1 TGTGCCAGCAGTTCCCGCCCCGATGGCTACACCTTC CASSSRPDGYTF
TRBJ2-1 . . TRBV12-5 TGTGCTAGTGGTCGGGTGGGGGGGGGCTATGAGCAGTTCTTC CASGRVGGGYEQFF
TRBJ1-2 . TRBD1 TRBV11-2 TGTGCCAGCAGCCGCCGGGGGCAGGGGGACTACTATGGCTACACCTTC CASSRRGQGDYYGYTF
TRBJ1-1 once . TRBV29-1 TGCAGCGTGACAGTACCAACGGGCACTGAAGCTTTCTTT CSVTVPTGTEAFF